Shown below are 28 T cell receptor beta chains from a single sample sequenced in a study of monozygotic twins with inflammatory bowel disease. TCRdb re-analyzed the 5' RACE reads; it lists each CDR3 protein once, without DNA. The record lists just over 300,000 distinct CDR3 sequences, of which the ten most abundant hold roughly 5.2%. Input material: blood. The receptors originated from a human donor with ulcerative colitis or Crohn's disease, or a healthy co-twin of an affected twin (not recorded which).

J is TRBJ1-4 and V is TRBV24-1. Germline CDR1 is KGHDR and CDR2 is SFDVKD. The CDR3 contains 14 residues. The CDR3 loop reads CATSEEGPNEKLFF.

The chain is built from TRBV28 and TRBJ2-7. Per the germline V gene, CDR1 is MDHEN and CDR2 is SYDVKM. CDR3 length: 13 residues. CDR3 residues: CASLPDDSYEQYF.

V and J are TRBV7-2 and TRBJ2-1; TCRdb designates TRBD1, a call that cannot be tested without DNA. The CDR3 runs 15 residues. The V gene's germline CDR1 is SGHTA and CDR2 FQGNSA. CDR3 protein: CASSLVGGQGNEQFF.

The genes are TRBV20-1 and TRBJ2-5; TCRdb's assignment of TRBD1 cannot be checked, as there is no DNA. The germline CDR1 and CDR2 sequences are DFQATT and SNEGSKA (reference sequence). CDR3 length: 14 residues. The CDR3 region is CSAPRRAGKETQYF.

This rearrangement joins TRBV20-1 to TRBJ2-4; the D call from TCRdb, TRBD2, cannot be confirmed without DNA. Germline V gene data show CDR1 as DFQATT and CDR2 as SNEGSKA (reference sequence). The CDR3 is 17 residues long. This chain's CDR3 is CSAIRLAGDLAKNIQYF.

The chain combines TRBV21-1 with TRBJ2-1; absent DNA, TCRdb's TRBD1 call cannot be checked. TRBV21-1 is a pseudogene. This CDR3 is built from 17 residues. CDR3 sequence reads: CASRDLELAGAENEQFF.

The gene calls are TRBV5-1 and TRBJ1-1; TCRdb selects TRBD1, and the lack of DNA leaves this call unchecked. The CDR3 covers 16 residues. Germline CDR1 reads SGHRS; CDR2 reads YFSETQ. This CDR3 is CASSLDLGTGNTEAFF.

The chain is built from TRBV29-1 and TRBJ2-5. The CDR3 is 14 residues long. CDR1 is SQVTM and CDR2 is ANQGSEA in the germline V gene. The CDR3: CSVEADSLLETQYF.

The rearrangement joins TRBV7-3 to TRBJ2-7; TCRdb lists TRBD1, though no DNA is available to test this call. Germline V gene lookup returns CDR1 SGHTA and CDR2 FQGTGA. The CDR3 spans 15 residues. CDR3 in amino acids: CPSSLKGTGSNEQYF.

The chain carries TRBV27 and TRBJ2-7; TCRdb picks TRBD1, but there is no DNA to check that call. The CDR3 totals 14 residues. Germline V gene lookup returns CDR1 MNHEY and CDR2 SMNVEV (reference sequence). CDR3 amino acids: CASATGTGSYEQYF.

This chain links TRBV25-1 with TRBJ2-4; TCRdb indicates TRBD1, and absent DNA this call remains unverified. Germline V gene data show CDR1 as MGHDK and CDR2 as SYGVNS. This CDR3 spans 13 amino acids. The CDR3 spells CASSPGTPNIQYF.

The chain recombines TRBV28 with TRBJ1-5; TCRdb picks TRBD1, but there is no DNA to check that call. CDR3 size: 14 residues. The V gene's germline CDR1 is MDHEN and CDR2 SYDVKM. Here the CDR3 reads CASSFAGNYQPQHF.

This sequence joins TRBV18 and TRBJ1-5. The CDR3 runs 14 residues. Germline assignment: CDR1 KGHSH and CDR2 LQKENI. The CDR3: CASSPGGTEQPQHF.

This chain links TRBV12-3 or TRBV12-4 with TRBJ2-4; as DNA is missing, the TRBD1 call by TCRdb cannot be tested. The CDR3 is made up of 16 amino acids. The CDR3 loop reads CASSSRGTGTKNIQYF.

The CDR3 here is CASSFKWPQRGNEQFF. The chain is built from TRBV12-3 or TRBV12-4 and TRBJ2-1; TCRdb gives TRBD2 as the D gene, but with no DNA this cannot be confirmed. The CDR3 is made up of 16 amino acids.

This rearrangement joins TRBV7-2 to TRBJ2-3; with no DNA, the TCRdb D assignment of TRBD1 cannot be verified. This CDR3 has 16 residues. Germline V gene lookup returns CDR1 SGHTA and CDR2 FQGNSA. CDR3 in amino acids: CVSSPQKGVFTDTQYF.

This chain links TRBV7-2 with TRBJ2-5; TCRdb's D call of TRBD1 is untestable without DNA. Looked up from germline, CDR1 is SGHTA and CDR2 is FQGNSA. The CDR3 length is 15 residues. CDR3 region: CASSLAPGSQETQYF.

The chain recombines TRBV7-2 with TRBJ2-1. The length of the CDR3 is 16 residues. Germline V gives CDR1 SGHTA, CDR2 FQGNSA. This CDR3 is CASSFVRPAIHGEQFF. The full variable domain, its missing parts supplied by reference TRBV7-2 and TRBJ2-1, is GAGVSQSPSNKVTEKGKDVELRCDPISGHTALYWYRQSLGQGLEFLIYFQGNSAPDKSGLPSDRFSAERTGGSVSTLTIQRTQQEDSAVYLCASSFVRPAIHGEQFFGPGTRLTVL.

CDR3 region: CASSLIGDINQPQHF. This chain joins TRBV7-9 and TRBJ1-5; absent DNA, TCRdb's TRBD1 call cannot be checked. Germline CDR1 is SEHNR and CDR2 is FQNEAQ (reference sequence). CDR3 length: 15 amino acids.

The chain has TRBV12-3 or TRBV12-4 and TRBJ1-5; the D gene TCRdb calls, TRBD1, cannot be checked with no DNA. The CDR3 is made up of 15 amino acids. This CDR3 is CASSPGGVGNQPQHF.

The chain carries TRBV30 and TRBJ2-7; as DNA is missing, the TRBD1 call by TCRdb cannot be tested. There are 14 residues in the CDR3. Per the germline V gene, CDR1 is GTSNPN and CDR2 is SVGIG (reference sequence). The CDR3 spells CAWSEGTGLHEQYF.

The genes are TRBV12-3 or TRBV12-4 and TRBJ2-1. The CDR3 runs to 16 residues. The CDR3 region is CASSSRRGLTYNEQFF.

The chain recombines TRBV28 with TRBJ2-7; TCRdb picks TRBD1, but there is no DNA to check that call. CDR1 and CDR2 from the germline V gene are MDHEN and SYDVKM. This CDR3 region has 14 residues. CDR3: CASRRDRGVGRQYF.

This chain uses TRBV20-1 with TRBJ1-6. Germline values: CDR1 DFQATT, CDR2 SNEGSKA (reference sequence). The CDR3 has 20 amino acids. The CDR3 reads CSASGFSSGRNLANNSPLHF.

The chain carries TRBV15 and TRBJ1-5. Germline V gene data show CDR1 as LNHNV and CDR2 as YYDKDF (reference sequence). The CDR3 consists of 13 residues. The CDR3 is CATSRMRNQPQHF.

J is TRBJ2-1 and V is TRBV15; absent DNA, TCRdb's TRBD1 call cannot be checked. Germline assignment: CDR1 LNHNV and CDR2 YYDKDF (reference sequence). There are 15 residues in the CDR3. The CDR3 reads CATSRYPGGVNEQFF.

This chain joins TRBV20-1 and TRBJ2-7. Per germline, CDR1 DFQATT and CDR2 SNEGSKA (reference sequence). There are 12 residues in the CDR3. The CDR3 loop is CSARVSTYEQYF.

The CDR3 loop reads CASTMGRTSTYEQYF. The chain has TRBV12-3 or TRBV12-4 and TRBJ2-7; TCRdb indicates TRBD1, and absent DNA this call remains unverified. The CDR3 extends over 15 amino acids.